Reported below is one T cell receptor beta chain. The data belong to a study of T cells in Graves' hyperthyroidism and ophthalmopathy. V was trimmed by 1 base and J by 2 bases, leaving 8 bases between them. In germline, CDR1 is DFQATT, CDR2 SNEGSKA (reference sequence). The length of the CDR3 is 14 residues. Template material for amplifying TCR beta CDR3 regions consisted of RNA transcripts. The HTBI set primed first-round TCR CDR3 RT-PCR. TCRdb redid the calling of the multiplex PCR reads with MiXCR, one entry per CDR3 protein. The sample records about 840,000 distinct CDR3 sequences, around 39% being singletons. Uncontrolled infection, other autoimmune disease, pregnancy or lactation led to exclusion.

Input material: blood. The V gene is TRBV20-1, the J gene TRBJ2-2; D gene uncertain. The clonotype was recovered from a man between 18 and 29 years old with Graves' hyperthyroidism. The CDR3: CSARGDSNTGELFF. The CDR3 bases are TGCAGTGCTAGAGGAGACTCAAACACCGGGGAGCTGTTTTTT.